This TCR beta chain appears in the sequencing data of a study of blood T cell repertoires in COVID-19. Study-wide background: Italy, Spain and the United States were the sources of the convalescent and acute COVID-19 samples. Nucleic acid was either cDNA or gDNA, and it came from T cells, B-cell-depleted T cells, or PBMCs.

This CDR3 spans 17 amino acids. V lost 5 bases and J lost 3; bases outside the gene matches: 11. The V gene's germline CDR1 is MDHEN and CDR2 SYDVKM. Original data processing: How many nucleated cells were present was estimated from reference gene primer amplification. The table came from immunoSEQ multiplex PCR; TCRdb's copy has only in-frame clones and leaves some out. V and J calls and clone size are as listed in that table; D and trimming were resolved from the DNA. The table has just under 300,000 clones, around 84% seen once. The sample comprised peripheral blood. The chain couples TRBV28 to TRBJ2-1; 9 bases map to TRBD2. This clonotype was sampled from a man between 65 and 85 years old with acute or convalescent COVID-19. The CDR3: CASSGGLGAGGYNEQFF. The DNA of the CDR3 is TGTGCCAGCAGTGGGGGTTTAGGAGCGGGAGGCTACAATGAGCAGTTCTTC.